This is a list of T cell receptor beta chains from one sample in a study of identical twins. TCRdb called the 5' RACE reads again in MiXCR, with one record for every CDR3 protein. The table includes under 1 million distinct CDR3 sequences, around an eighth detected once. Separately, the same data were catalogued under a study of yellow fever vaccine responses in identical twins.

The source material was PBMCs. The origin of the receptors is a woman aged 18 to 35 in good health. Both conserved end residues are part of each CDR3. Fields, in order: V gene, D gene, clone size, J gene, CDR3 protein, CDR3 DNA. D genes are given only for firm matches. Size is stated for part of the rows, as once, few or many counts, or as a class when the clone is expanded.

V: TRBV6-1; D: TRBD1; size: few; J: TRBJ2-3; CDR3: CASSPGQRRTDTQYF; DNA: TGTGCCAGCAGCCCGGGACAGAGACGCACAGATACGCAGTATTTT
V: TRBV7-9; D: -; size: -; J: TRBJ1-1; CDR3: CATYRTEAFF; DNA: TGTGCCACCTATAGGACTGAAGCTTTCTTT
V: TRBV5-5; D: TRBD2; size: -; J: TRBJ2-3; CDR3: CASSHRRGEGGTDTQYF; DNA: TGTGCCAGCAGCCACCGTCGGGGGGAAGGGGGCACAGATACGCAGTATTTT
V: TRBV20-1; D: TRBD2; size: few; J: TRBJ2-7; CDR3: CSGFTTSGGEQYF; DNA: TGCAGTGGCTTTACGACTAGCGGGGGCGAGCAGTACTTC
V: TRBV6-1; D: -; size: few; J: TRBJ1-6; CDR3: CASRSRGVSPLHF; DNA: TGTGCCAGCCGGAGCAGGGGTGTTTCACCCCTCCACTTT
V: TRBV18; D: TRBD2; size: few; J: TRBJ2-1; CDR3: CASSPQGLAGADEQFF; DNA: TGTGCCAGCTCACCACAGGGACTAGCGGGAGCGGATGAGCAGTTCTTC
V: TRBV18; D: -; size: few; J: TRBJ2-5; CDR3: CASSPAGTETQYF; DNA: TGTGCCAGCTCACCCGCCGGGACAGAGACCCAGTACTTC
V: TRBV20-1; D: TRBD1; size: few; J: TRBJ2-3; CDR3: CSACRTGYTDTQYF; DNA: TGCAGTGCTTGTCGGACAGGGTACACAGATACGCAGTATTTT
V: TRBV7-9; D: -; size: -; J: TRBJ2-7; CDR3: CASSLTRDQPYEQYF; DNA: TGTGCCAGCAGCCTCACCCGGGACCAGCCCTATGAGCAGTACTTC
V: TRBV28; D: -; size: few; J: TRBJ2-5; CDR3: CASSLLRIETQYF; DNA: TGTGCCAGCAGTTTACTCAGGATAGAGACCCAGTACTTC
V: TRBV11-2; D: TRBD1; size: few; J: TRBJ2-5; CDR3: CASSHNPTGVQETQYF; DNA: TGTGCCAGCAGCCACAACCCGACAGGGGTCCAAGAGACCCAGTACTTC
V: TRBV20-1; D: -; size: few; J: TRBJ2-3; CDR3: CSAPSGTHTDTQYF; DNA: TGCAGTGCACCAAGCGGAACCCACACAGATACGCAGTATTTT
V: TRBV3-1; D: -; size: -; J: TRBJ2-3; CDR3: CASSQVGGAGTDTQYF; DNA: TGTGCCAGCAGCCAAGTAGGGGGGGCGGGCACAGATACGCAGTATTTT
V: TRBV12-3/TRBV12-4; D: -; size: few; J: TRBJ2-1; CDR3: CASSFPGRPVNEQFF; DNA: TGTGCCAGCAGTTTCCCGGGGAGGCCGGTCAATGAGCAGTTCTTC
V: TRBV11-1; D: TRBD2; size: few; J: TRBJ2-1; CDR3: CASSSSSGAWTELNNEQFF; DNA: TGTGCCAGCAGCTCCAGTAGCGGGGCATGGACCGAACTCAACAATGAGCAGTTCTTC
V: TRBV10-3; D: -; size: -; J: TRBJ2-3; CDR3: CAIRVSSADTQYF; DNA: TGTGCCATCAGAGTGAGTTCCGCAGATACGCAGTATTTT
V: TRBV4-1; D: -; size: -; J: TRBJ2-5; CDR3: CASSPLDSKRQETQYF; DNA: TGCGCCAGCAGCCCCCTGGACAGTAAACGCCAAGAGACCCAGTACTTC
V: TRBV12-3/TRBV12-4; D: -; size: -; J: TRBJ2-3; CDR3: CASSLELGGRGTSDTQYF; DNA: TGTGCCAGCAGTTTAGAGCTCGGGGGCCGGGGCACCAGCGATACGCAGTATTTT
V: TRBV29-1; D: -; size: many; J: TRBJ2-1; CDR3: CSVEGLGGYNEQFF; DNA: TGCAGCGTTGAAGGACTGGGAGGCTACAATGAGCAGTTCTTC
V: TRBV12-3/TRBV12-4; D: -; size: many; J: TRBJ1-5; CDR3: CAAKQRSYYSNQPQHF; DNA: TGTGCGGCGAAGCAAAGAAGTTACTATAGCAATCAGCCCCAGCATTTT
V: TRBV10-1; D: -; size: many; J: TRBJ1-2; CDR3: CASSESPDNYGYTF; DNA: TGCGCCAGCAGTGAGTCTCCCGATAACTATGGCTACACCTTC
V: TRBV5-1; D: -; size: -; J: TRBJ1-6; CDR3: CASSLAPGDNSPLHF; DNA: TGCGCCAGCAGCTTGGCCCCAGGGGATAATTCACCCCTCCACTTT
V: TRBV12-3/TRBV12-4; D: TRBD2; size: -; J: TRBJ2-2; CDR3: CASSPPRLAGHKNTGELFF; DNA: TGTGCCAGCAGCCCCCCGAGACTAGCGGGACACAAGAACACCGGGGAGCTGTTTTTT
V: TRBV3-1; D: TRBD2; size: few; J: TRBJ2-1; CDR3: CASSLLRTSGTSEQFF; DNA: TGTGCCAGCAGCCTATTAAGGACTAGCGGGACAAGTGAGCAGTTCTTC
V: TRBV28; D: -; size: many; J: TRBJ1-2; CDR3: CASSPHKGGTNYGYTF; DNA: TGTGCCAGCAGTCCCCACAAAGGGGGTACTAACTATGGCTACACCTTC
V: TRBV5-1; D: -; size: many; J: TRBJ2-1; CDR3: CASSPGGSYNEQFF; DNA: TGTGCCAGCAGCCCAGGGGGGTCCTACAATGAGCAGTTCTTC
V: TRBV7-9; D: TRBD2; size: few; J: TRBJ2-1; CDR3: CASSPSGGIYNEQFF; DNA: TGTGCCAGCAGCCCGAGCGGGGGGATTTACAATGAGCAGTTCTTC
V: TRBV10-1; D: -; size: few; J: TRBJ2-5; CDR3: CASSEPGAHPETQYF; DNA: TGCGCCAGCAGTGAACCGGGGGCCCACCCGGAGACCCAGTACTTC
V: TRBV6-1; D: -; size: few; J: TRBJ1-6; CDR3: CASTPASDYNSPLHF; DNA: TGTGCCAGCACACCGGCGTCAGACTATAATTCACCCCTCCACTTT
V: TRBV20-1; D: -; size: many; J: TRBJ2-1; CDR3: CSARPGHFNEQFF; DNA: TGCAGTGCTAGACCGGGGCATTTTAATGAGCAGTTCTTC
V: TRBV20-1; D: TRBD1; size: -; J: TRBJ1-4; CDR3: CSARPQGTGGKEKLFF; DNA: TGCAGTGCTAGACCCCAGGGCACAGGGGGCAAGGAAAAACTGTTTTTT
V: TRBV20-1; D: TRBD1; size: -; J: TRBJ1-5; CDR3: CGTGTGRRQPQHF; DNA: TGCGGAACCGGGACAGGGAGGCGTCAGCCCCAGCATTTT
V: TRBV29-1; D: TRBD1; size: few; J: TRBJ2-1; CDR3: CSVEAPGQGVNEQFF; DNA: TGCAGCGTTGAAGCCCCGGGACAGGGGGTAAATGAGCAGTTCTTC
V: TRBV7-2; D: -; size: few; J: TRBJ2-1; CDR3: CASSNHNEQFF; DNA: TGTGCCAGCAGCAATCACAATGAGCAGTTCTTC
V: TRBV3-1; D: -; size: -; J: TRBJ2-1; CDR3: CASSQDIGLFEQFF; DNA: TGTGCCAGCAGCCAAGATATAGGGCTTTTTGAGCAGTTCTTC
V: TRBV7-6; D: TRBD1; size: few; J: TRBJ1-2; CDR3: CASSLEGQGTYGYTF; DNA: TGTGCCAGCAGCTTAGAGGGACAGGGCACCTATGGCTACACCTTC
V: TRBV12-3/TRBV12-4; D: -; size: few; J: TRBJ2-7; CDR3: CASSTDSHYEQYF; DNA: TGTGCCAGCAGTACGGACTCCCACTACGAGCAGTACTTC
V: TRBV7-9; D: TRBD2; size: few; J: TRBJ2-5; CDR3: CASIREVTETQYF; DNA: TGTGCCAGCATCCGGGAGGTGACAGAGACCCAGTACTTC
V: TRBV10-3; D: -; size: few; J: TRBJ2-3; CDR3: CAISKGYVADTQYF; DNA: TGTGCCATCAGCAAAGGGTATGTCGCAGATACGCAGTATTTT
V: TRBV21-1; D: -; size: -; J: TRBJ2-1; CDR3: CASSKVGSECVWNEQFF; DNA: TGTGCCAGCAGCAAAGTGGGTAGCGAGTGTGTTTGGAATGAGCAGTTCTTC
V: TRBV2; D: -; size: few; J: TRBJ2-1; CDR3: CASKLGVGSYNEQFF; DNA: TGTGCCAGCAAGCTAGGGGTTGGGTCCTACAATGAGCAGTTCTTC
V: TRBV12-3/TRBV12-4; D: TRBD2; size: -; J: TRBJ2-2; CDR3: CASSLGLAGGGTGELFF; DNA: TGTGCCAGCAGTTTAGGGCTGGCGGGAGGGGGTACCGGGGAACTGTTTTTT
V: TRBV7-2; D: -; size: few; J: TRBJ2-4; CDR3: CASSPGASKNIQYF; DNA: TGTGCCAGCAGCCCTGGGGCGTCCAAAAACATTCAGTACTTC
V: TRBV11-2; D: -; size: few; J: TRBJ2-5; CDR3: CASSSVTRQETQYF; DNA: TGTGCCAGCAGCTCCGTTACCAGACAAGAGACCCAGTACTTC